A selection of T cell receptor beta chains follows, all from one sample in a study of T cells in Graves' hyperthyroidism and ophthalmopathy. TCRdb called the multiplex PCR reads again in MiXCR, with one record for every CDR3 protein. Of about 480,000 distinct CDR3 sequences listed, 20% to 25% were seen once; the top ten hold less than 65%. What was sequenced was blood. These receptors were collected from a woman in her seventies with Graves' ophthalmopathy. CDR3s include the opening cysteine and the closing phenylalanine or tryptophan. Fields, in order: clone size, V gene, J gene, CDR3 protein. Where a row states a size, it is once, few, many or the class of an expanded clone; other rows omit it.

>many|TRBV18|TRBJ2-7
CASSPSGTGTYEQYF
>NA|TRBV2|TRBJ2-5
CASSPDRVVQETQYF
>many|TRBV6-1|TRBJ1-1
CASPRGWGTEAFF
>few|TRBV7-8|TRBJ1-4
CASSIPQGGINEKLFF
>NA|TRBV4-1|TRBJ1-1
CASSQSGTARVEAFF
>NA|TRBV7-9|TRBJ2-1
CASTITTSGSTEQFF
>NA|TRBV28|TRBJ1-2
CASSFRPVGRYGYTF
>NA|TRBV27|TRBJ2-5
CASSYRPGGVWGALETQYF
>many|TRBV7-2|TRBJ2-5
CASSSDRGISETQYF
>few|TRBV29-1|TRBJ2-7
CSAWTGVNEQYF
>many|TRBV6-1|TRBJ2-5
CASSYSRSGGGETQYF
>many|TRBV2|TRBJ2-5
CASTRDFTLAEETQYF
>few|TRBV30|TRBJ2-1
CAWSDSGLGQFF
>few|TRBV24-1|TRBJ2-7
CATQRGRLYEQYF
>NA|TRBV14|TRBJ2-2
CASSPPRRGNAVIGELFF
>few|TRBV6-1|TRBJ1-2
CASSEGPTGVYGYTF